This T cell receptor beta chain was captured in a study of vaccination effects on CD4 cells after COVID-19. Germline values: CDR1 SNHLY, CDR2 FYNNEI. CDR3 length: 15 amino acids. The V gene lost 1 base and the J gene lost 3 bases, with 13 bases spanning the gap. Worth noting for this clone: Its antigen is currently unknown.

CD4+ T cell isolation took place after 10 days of culture. Some clones are missing from TCRdb's copy, which holds only in-frame ones; the method was immunoSEQ multiplex PCR. The sample contains tens of thousands of clones, 68% of which appear only once. The sequence was collected from a human donor who received a COVID-19 vaccine. The chain joins TRBV2 to TRBJ2-7, with TRBD1 as a possible D gene (6 bases). Sequencing used CD4+ T cells from PBMCs cultured without peptide, obtained before COVID-19 vaccination. The CDR3 bases are TGTGCCAGCAGTGAAGGCTTAGGGGGTTTCTACGAGCAGTACTTC. Encoded protein: CASSEGLGGFYEQYF.